The 8 T cell receptor beta chains below were found in one sample sequenced in a study of T cell repertoires in cytomegalovirus infection. TCRdb reprocessed the reads via MiXCR and lists one record per CDR3 protein. The sample lists more than 350,000 distinct CDR3 sequences, roughly a third occurring once. Sequenced material: PBMCs. These TCRs come from a human donor in good health (CMV status not recorded). Some clones in this sample may be carry-over from other donors' samples.

This clonotype appeared many times. The chain has TRBV11-2 and TRBJ2-1; D gene uncertain. CDR3 length: 15 residues. Germline lookup yields CDR1 SGHAT and CDR2 FQNNGV. Trimming removed 0 bases from V and 2 bases from J, with 8 bases in between. The CDR3 loop reads CASSLDPNPYNEQFF. CDR3 DNA: TGTGCCAGCAGCTTAGACCCGAACCCCTACAATGAGCAGTTCTTC. Based on the CDR3 plus reference TRBV11-2 and TRBJ2-1, the full variable domain is EAGVAQSPRYKIIEKRQSVAFWCNPISGHATLYWYQQILGQGPKLLIQFQNNGVVDDSQLPKDRFSAERLKGVDSTLKIQPAKLEDSAVYLCASSLDPNPYNEQFFGPGTRLTVL.

This sequence joins TRBV19 and TRBJ1-6; the match to TRBD1 covers 7 bases. Unmatched junction bases numbered 5, after V lost 4 bases and J lost 5 bases. CDR1 and CDR2 (germline): LNHDA, SQIVND (reference sequence). The CDR3 totals 15 residues. The CDR3 protein is CASSRGQRNNSPLHF. The CDR3 region has the DNA TGTGCCAGTAGTAGGGGACAGCGCAATAATTCACCCCTCCACTTT.

This chain connects TRBV7-2 to TRBJ2-7; 9 bases agree with TRBD1. The germline V gene has CDR1 SGHTA and CDR2 FQGNSA. The CDR3 length is 15 residues. With V trimmed by 6 bases and J by 5 bases, 11 bases remained unmatched. Written as DNA, the CDR3 is TGTGCCAGCAGATCCCTCGGGACAGGGTATGACGAGCAGTACTTC. Translation gives CASRSLGTGYDEQYF.

In this sample, this clonotype turned up a few times. The chain has TRBV6-2 or TRBV6-3 and TRBJ2-2; 7 nucleotides match TRBD2. From germline, CDR1 is MNHEY and CDR2 SVGEGT. The trim removed 2 bases at V and 3 bases at J, leaving 3 bases unmatched. This CDR3 has 15 amino acids. Written as DNA, the CDR3 is TGTGCCAGCAGTTACAGGGAGGGCGACACCGGGGAGCTGTTTTTT. Protein product: CASSYREGDTGELFF.

There are many counts of this clonotype. The J gene is TRBJ2-7, the V gene TRBV7-8; tentative D call: TRBD2 (7 bases). Trimming shortened V by 2 bases and J by 6 bases, and 20 bases separated the two germline ends. The length of the CDR3 is 16 residues. Germline V gives CDR1 SGHVS, CDR2 FQNEAQ. DNA for the CDR3: TGTGCCAGCAGCTTAAGGGGGGGCGGCAGGGATCTCGAGCAGTACTTC. Amino acids: CASSLRGGGRDLEQYF. Full variable domain (missing parts from reference TRBV7-8 and TRBJ2-7): GAGVSQSPRYKVAKRGQDVALRCDPISGHVSLFWYQQALGQGPEFLTYFQNEAQLDKSGLPSDRFFAERPEGSVSTLKIQRTQQEDSAVYLCASSLRGGGRDLEQYFGPGTRLTVT.

V and J are TRBV28 and TRBJ2-3, with TRBD1 as a possible D gene (6 bases). V lost 3 bases to trimming and J lost 2 bases, with 15 bases between them. The CDR3 runs 16 residues. The germline V gene encodes CDR1 MDHEN and CDR2 SYDVKM. CDR3 protein: CASSFQGLAFTDTQYF. The CDR3 nucleotides read TGTGCCAGCAGTTTTCAGGGGCTAGCCTTCACAGATACGCAGTATTTT.

In regard to this clonotype: One end of the junction fails to match germline, which may point to a read error. The chain employs TRBV6-5 and TRBJ2-5; the match to TRBD1 covers 7 bases. This CDR3 contains 14 residues. Germline V gene lookup returns CDR1 MNHEY and CDR2 SVGAGI. CDR3 residues: CASSYATGEDTQYF. The CDR3 nucleotides read TGTGCCAGCAGTTACGCCACAGGGGAAGATACCCAGTACTTC.

The chain carries TRBV7-9 and TRBJ1-2, with D possibly matching TRBD1 (5 bases). This CDR3 is 18 amino acids long. The germline V gene encodes CDR1 SEHNR and CDR2 FQNEAQ (reference sequence). With 4 bases removed from V and 2 bases from J, the gap between germline ends came to 23 bases. The CDR3 sequence is CASSSSSKTGTVNYGYTF. The CDR3 DNA sequence: TGTGCCAGCAGCTCGTCCTCAAAAACCGGGACGGTGAACTATGGCTACACCTTC.